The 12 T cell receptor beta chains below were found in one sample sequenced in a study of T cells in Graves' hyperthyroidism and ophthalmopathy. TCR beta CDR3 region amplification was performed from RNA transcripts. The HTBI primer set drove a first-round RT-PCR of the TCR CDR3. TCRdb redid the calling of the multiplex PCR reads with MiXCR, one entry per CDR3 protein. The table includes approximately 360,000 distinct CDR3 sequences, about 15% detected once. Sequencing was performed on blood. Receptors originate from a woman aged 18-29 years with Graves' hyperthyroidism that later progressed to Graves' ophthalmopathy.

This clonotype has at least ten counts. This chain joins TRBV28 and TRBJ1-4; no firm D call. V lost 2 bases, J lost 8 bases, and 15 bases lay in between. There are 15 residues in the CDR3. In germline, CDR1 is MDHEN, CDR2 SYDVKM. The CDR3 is CASSLRRETGEKLFF. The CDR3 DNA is TGTGCCAGCAGTTTACGCCGTGAGACGGGGGAAAAACTGTTTTTT.

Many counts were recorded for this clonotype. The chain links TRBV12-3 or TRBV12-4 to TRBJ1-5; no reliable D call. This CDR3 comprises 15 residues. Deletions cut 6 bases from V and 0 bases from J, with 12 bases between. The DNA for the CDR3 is TGTGCCAGCAGCGGACTGGGTATTAGCAATCAGCCCCAGCATTTT. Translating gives CASSGLGISNQPQHF.

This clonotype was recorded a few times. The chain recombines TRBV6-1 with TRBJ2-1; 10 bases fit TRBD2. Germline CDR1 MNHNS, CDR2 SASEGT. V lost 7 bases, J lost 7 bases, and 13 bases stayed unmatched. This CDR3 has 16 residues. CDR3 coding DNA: TGTGCCAGCACCCGTTCCCTGGGACTAGCGACTAATGAGCAGTTCTTC. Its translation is CASTRSLGLATNEQFF.

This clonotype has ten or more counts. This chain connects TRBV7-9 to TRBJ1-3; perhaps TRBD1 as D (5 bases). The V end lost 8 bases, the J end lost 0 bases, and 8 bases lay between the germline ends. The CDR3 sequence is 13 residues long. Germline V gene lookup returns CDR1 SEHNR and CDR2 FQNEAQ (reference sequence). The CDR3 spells CASGQSSGNTIYF. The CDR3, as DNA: TGTGCCAGCGGACAAAGCTCTGGAAACACCATATATTTT.

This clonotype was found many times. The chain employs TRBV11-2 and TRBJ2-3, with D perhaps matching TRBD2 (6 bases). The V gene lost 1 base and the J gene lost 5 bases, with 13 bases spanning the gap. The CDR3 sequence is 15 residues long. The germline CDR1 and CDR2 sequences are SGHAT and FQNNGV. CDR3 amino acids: CASSLGEVGEDTQYF. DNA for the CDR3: TGTGCCAGCAGCTTAGGGGAGGTGGGGGAAGATACGCAGTATTTT.

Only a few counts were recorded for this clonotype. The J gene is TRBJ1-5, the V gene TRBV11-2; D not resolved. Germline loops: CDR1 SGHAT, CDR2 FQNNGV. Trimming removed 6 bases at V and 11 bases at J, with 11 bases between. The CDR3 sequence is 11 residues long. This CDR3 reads CASRVNRAQHF. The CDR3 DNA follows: TGTGCCAGCAGGGTGAATCGGGCCCAGCATTTT.

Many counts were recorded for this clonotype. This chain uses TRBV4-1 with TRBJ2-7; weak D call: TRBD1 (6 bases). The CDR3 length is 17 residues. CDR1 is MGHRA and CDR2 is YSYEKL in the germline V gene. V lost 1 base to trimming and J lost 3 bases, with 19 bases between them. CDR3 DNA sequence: TGCGCCAGCAGCCAAGCGGGACATCCGCCTGCTATCTACGAGCAGTACTTC. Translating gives CASSQAGHPPAIYEQYF.

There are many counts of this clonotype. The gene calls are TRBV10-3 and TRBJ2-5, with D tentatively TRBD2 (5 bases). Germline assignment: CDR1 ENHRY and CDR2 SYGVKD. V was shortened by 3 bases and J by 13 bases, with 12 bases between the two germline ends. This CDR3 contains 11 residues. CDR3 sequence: CAISDGVVGYF. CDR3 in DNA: TGTGCCATCAGTGACGGGGTGGTTGGGTACTTC.

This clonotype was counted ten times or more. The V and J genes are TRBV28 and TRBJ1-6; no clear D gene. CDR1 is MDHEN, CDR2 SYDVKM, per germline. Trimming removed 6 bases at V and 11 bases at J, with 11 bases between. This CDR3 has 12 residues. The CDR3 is CASRDAVAPLHF. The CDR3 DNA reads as TGTGCCAGCAGGGACGCTGTGGCACCCCTCCACTTT. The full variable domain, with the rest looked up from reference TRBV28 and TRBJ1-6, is DVKVTQSSRYLVKRTGEKVFLECVQDMDHENMFWYRQDPGLGLRLIYFSYDVKMKEKGDIPEGYSVSREKKERFSLILESASTNQTSMYLCASRDAVAPLHFGNGTRLTVT.

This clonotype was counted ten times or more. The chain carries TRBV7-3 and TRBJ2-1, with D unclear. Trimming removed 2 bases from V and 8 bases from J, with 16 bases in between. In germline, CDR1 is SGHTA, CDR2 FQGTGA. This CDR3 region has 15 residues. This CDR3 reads CASSLSSGGTYEQFF. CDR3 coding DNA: TGTGCCAGCAGCTTATCCTCGGGCGGTACCTATGAGCAGTTCTTC.

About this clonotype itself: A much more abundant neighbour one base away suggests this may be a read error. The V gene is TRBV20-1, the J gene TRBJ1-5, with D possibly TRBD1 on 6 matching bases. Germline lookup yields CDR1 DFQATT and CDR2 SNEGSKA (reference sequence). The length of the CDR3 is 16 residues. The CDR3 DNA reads TGCGGTGCTAGACTACAGGGAGGATTCAGCAATCAGCCCCAGCATTTT. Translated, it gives CGARLQGGFSNQPQHF.

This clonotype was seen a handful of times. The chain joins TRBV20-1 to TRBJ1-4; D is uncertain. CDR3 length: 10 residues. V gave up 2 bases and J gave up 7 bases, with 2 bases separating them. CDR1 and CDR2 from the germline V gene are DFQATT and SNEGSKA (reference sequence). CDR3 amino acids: CSARTEKLFF. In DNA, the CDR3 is TGCAGTGCTAGAACTGAAAAACTGTTTTTT.